Many counts were recorded for the clone carrying this T cell receptor beta chain. Its target is unknown. A single record per CDR3 protein comes from TCRdb applying MiXCR to the 5' RACE reads. The sample includes some 240,000 distinct CDR3 sequences, around 7.8% of them seen just once. The length of the CDR3 is 12 residues. Trimming removed 5 bases from V and 1 base from J, with 7 bases in between. Germline-derived CDR1 and CDR2 are SQVTM and ANQGSEA. This sample was included in a study of CD8 T cells in ankylosing spondylitis. Overall study findings and caveats: Disease-linked clones bore a CD8+ phenotype and were relatively rare in peripheral blood.

Sequencing was done on a sample of blood, either unsorted or a sorted T cell fraction (not recorded which). This sequence originates from a male donor with ankylosing spondylitis or in good health (not recorded which). This chain links TRBV29-1 with TRBJ2-3; D is uncertain. The CDR3 DNA follows: TGCAGCGTTTCCGACGGCACAGATACGCAGTATTTT. It yields the protein CSVSDGTDTQYF.